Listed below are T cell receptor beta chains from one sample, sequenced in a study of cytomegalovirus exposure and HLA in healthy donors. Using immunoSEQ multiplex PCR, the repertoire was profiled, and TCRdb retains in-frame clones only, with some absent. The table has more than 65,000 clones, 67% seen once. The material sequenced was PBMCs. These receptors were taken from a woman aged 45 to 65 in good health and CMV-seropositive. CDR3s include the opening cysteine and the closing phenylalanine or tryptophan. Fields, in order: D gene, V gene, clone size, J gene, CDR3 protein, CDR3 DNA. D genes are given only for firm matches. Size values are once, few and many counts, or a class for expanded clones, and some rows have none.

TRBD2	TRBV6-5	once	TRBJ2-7	CATAGGLTYEQYF	TGTGCCACCGCGGGGGGCCTTACCTACGAGCAGTACTTC
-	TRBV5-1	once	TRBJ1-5	CASSAGELLNQPQHF	TGCGCCAGCAGCGCAGGGGAATTGTTGAATCAGCCCCAGCATTTT
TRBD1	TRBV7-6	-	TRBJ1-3	CASSLAQGALGNTIYF	TGTGCCAGCAGCTTAGCACAGGGGGCGTTGGGAAACACCATATATTTT
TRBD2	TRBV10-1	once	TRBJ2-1	CASSESQRGGSNEQFF	TGCGCCAGCAGTGAGTCCCAGCGGGGGGGCAGCAATGAGCAGTTCTTC
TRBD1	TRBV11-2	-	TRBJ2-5	CASSLDWQGAGETQYF	TGTGCCAGCAGCTTAGACTGGCAGGGGGCCGGGGAGACCCAGTACTTC
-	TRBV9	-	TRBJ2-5	CASSSLETQYF	TGTGCCAGCAGCTCCTTAGAGACCCAGTACTTC
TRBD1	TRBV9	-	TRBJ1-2	CASSVGDRVGGYTF	TGTGCCAGCAGCGTAGGAGACAGGGTGGGTGGCTACACCTTC
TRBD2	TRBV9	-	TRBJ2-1	CASSARGGASYNEQFF	TGTGCCAGCAGCGCCCGCGGGGGGGCCTCCTACAATGAGCAGTTCTTC
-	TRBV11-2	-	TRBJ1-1	CASSLVPRVTEAFF	TGTGCCAGCAGCTTAGTCCCCAGGGTTACTGAAGCTTTCTTT
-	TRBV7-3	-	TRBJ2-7	CASSPSASYEQYF	TGTGCCAGCAGCCCCAGTGCCAGCTACGAGCAGTACTTC
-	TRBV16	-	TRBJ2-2	CASSQPQGGNTGELFF	TGTGCCAGCAGCCAACCCCAGGGGGGGAACACCGGGGAGCTGTTTTTT
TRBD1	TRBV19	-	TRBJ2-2	CASSSQGDGGELFF	TGTGCCAGTAGTTCACAGGGGGACGGCGGGGAGCTGTTTTTT
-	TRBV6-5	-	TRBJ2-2	CASSSQGSTGELFF	TGTGCCAGCAGTTCTCAGGGGAGCACCGGGGAGCTGTTTTTT
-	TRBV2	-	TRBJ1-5	CASSEETQQPQHF	TGTGCCAGCAGTGAAGAAACCCAGCAGCCCCAGCATTTT
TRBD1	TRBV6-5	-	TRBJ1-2	CASSDRGGYTF	TGTGCCAGCAGCGACAGGGGTGGCTACACCTTC
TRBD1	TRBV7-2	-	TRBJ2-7	CASSDPFDRGVYEQYF	TGTGCCAGCAGCGACCCTTTTGACAGGGGGGTATACGAGCAATACTTC
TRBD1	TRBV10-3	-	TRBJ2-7	CAISDLAGTGGYEQYF	TGTGCCATCAGTGACCTCGCCGGGACAGGGGGCTACGAGCAGTACTTC
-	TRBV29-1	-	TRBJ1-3	CSVEDRDYRNTIYF	TGCAGCGTTGAAGACAGGGATTATCGAAACACCATATATTTT
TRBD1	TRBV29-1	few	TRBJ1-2	CSVEKGAESYGYTF	TGCAGCGTTGAAAAGGGGGCGGAAAGCTATGGCTACACCTTC
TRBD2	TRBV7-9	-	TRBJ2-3	CASRPAGRGGKTDTQYF	TGTGCCAGCAGGCCAGCCGGGCGGGGGGGCAAAACAGATACGCAGTATTTT
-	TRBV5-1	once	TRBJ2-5	CASSLGEGETQYF	TGCGCCAGCAGCTTGGGAGAGGGTGAGACCCAGTACTTC
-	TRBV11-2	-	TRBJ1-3	CASSLTDNSGNTIYF	TGTGCCAGCAGCTTAACAGACAACTCTGGAAACACCATATATTTT
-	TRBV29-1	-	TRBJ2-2	CSVELNRGGSGELFF	TGCAGCGTTGAACTTAACAGGGGGGGATCCGGGGAGCTGTTTTTT
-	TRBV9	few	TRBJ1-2	CASSEGTNYGYTF	TGTGCCAGCAGCGAGGGGACAAACTATGGCTACACCTTC
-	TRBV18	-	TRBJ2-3	CASSPPSGVKDTQYF	TGTGCCAGCTCACCACCGTCAGGGGTCAAAGATACGCAGTATTTT
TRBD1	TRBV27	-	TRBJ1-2	CASSLQGAGGYTF	TGTGCCAGCAGTTTGCAGGGGGCAGGGGGCTACACCTTC
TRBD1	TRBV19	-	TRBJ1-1	CASSMGGWGTANTEAFF	TGTGCCAGTAGTATGGGAGGTTGGGGGACAGCGAACACTGAAGCTTTCTTT
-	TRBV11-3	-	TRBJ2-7	CASSAGSGAYEQYF	TGTGCCAGCAGCGCCGGCTCGGGGGCCTACGAGCAGTACTTC
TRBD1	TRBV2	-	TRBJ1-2	CASALGGQGLYYGYTF	TGTGCCAGCGCTCTTGGGGGACAGGGGCTTTACTATGGCTACACCTTC
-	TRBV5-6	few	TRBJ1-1	CASSLGRRGTEAFF	TGTGCCAGCAGCTTGGGGCGACGAGGCACTGAAGCTTTCTTT
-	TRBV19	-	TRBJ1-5	CASSVGNQPQHF	TGTGCCAGCTCGGTTGGCAATCAGCCCCAGCATTTT
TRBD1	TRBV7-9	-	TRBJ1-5	CASSPGGGQPQHF	TGTGCCAGCAGCCCAGGGGGAGGTCAGCCCCAGCATTTT
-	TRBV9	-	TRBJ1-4	CASSSQGRANEKLFF	TGTGCCAGCAGCTCCCAGGGGAGGGCTAATGAAAAACTGTTTTTT
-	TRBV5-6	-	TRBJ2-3	CASSPRPSSDTQYF	TGTGCCAGCAGCCCAAGACCTAGCTCAGATACGCAGTATTTT
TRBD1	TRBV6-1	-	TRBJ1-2	CATGTGTNYGYTF	TGCGCCACCGGGACAGGGACCAACTATGGCTACACCTTC
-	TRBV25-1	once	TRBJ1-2	CASSLDTGGVDGYTF	TGTGCCAGCAGTCTGGACACGGGGGGGGTGGACGGCTACACCTTC
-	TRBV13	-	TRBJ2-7	CASSSPSGEQYF	TGTGCCAGCAGCTCCCCCTCGGGAGAGCAGTACTTC
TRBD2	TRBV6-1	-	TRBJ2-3	CASRFSGGELDTQYF	TGTGCCAGCAGATTTAGCGGGGGGGAACTAGATACGCAGTATTTT
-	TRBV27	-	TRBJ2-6	CASSLGGAGANVLTF	TGTGCCAGCAGTTTAGGGGGGGCAGGGGCCAACGTCCTGACTTTC
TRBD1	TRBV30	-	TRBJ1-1	CAWRENRGEAFF	TGTGCCTGGAGGGAGAACAGGGGTGAAGCTTTCTTT
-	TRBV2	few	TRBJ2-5	CAGLSSEETQYF	TGTGCCGGCCTATCTAGCGAGGAGACCCAGTACTTC
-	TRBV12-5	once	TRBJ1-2	CASAPIISRRSYGYTF	TGTGCTAGTGCACCCATAATATCCCGCCGCAGTTATGGCTACACCTTC
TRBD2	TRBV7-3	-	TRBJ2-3	CASSLTGTSGGFTDTQYF	TGTGCCAGCAGCCTTACAGGGACTAGCGGGGGGTTCACAGATACGCAGTATTTT
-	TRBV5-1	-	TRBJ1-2	CASSLDEPNRVFNYGYTF	TGCGCCAGCAGCTTGGACGAACCTAACAGGGTTTTTAACTATGGCTACACCTTC
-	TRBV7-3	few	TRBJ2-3	CASSLGASGPDTQYF	TGTGCCAGCAGCCTGGGGGCTAGCGGCCCAGATACGCAGTATTTT
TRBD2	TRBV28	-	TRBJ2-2	CASSRLAGRYGELFF	TGTGCCAGCAGCCGACTAGCGGGGCGATACGGGGAGCTGTTTTTT
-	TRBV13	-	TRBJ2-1	CASSLSGQHEQFF	TGTGCCAGCAGCCTCTCTGGACAGCATGAGCAGTTCTTC
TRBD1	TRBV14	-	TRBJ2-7	CASSPWGQRSYEQYF	TGTGCCAGCAGCCCTTGGGGACAGCGTTCGTACGAGCAGTACTTC
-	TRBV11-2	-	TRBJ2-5	CASRAGGTSVETQYF	TGTGCCAGTAGAGCTGGGGGCACTAGCGTGGAGACCCAGTACTTC